This TCR beta chain came from a study of CD8+CD57+ T cells in acquired aplastic anemia. Study-wide context: Sorted CD4+ and CD8+ cells yielded DNA averaging about 3.2 ug. Among healthy donors, CD4+ cells averaged roughly 11 million reads. General observations from the study: Significance was not reached for CD8+ Simpson's diversity between patients and controls. It was found that roughly 31 CD8+ CDR3 sequences were shared between patients and controls.

As to this clonotype: Its antigen is not known.

The germline gives CDR1 KGHSH, CDR2 LQKENI. Trimming took 5 bases from V and 6 from J; bases not matched to a gene: 6. The CDR3 length is 14 residues. Genomic DNA acted as the template from which TCR beta VDJ combination and CDR3 sequence profiling were carried out. MiXCR, run by TCRdb on the reads, gives a single entry per CDR3 protein. The sample holds around 190,000 distinct CDR3 sequences, around 60% seen once. The chain couples TRBV18 to TRBJ1-2, with 10 bases aligning to TRBD1. The sequence derives from a human donor in good health. The sequenced material came from sorted CD4+, CD8+, or CD8+CD57+ T cells (not recorded which) from PBMCs. The CDR3 spells CASSRDRGLDGYTF. As DNA, the CDR3 is TGTGCCAGCTCAAGGGACAGGGGCCTCGATGGCTACACCTTC.